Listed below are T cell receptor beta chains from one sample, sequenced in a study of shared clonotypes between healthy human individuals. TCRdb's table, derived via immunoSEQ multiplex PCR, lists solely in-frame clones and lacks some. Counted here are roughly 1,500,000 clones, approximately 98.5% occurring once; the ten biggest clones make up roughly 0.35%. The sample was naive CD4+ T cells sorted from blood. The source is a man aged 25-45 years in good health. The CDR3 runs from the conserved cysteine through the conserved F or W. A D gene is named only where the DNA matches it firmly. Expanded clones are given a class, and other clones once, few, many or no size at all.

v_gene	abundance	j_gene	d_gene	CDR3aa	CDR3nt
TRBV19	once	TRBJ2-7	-	CASSTSKGSYEQYF	TGTGCCAGTAGTACGAGTAAAGGATCCTACGAGCAGTACTTC
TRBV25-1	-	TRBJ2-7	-	CASSEYPSENEQYF	TGTGCCAGCAGTGAATATCCTAGCGAAAACGAGCAGTACTTC
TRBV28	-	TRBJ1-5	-	CASSLRTFSGQRYNQPQHF	TGTGCCAGCAGTTTACGGACGTTCTCTGGACAGCGGTACAATCAGCCCCAGCATTTT
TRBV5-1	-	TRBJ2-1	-	CASSLDQGRFDEQFF	TGCGCCAGCAGCTTGGACCAGGGGCGATTCGATGAGCAGTTCTTC
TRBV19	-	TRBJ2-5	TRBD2	CASSTPGLAGVIETQYF	TGTGCCAGTAGTACACCGGGACTAGCGGGAGTAATAGAGACCCAGTACTTC
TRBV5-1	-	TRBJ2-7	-	CASSPLSGAAYEQYF	TGCGCCAGCAGCCCCCTTTCGGGAGCGGCCTACGAGCAGTACTTC
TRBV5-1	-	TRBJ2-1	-	CASRMEENEQFF	TGCGCCAGCAGGATGGAGGAGAATGAGCAGTTCTTC
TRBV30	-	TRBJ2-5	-	CAWRGDSEETQYF	TGTGCCTGGAGGGGGGACTCTGAAGAGACCCAGTACTTC
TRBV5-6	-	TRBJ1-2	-	CASSRDLGYGYTF	TGTGCCAGCAGCCGAGACCTGGGCTATGGCTACACCTTC
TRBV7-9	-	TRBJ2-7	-	CASSLKRSALPPYEQYF	TGTGCCAGCAGCTTAAAGAGGTCGGCATTGCCTCCCTACGAGCAGTACTTC
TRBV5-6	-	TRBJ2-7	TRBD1	CASSSRGTPTYEQYF	TGTGCCAGCAGCTCCAGGGGGACACCCACCTACGAGCAGTACTTC
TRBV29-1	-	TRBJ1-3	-	CSVGGVRYSGNTIYF	TGCAGCGTTGGGGGGGTTCGGTACTCTGGAAACACCATATATTTT
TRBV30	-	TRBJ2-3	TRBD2	CAAIPGAGADTQYF	TGTGCCGCGATTCCGGGAGCGGGAGCTGATACGCAGTATTTT
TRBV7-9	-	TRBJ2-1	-	CASSLERVLGVEGREQFF	TGTGCCAGCAGCTTAGAACGCGTGTTGGGGGTGGAGGGCCGCGAGCAGTTCTTC
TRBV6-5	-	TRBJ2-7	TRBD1	CASSSPGQADYEQYF	TGTGCCAGCAGTTCCCCGGGACAGGCCGACTACGAGCAGTACTTC
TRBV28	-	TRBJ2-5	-	CASSFSSAETQYF	TGTGCCAGCAGTTTTTCGAGCGCGGAGACCCAGTACTTC
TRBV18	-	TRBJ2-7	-	CASSPTRTYEQYF	TGTGCCAGCTCACCAACTAGGACCTACGAGCAGTACTTC
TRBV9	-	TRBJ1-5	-	CASSVGAVGSPQHF	TGTGCCAGCAGCGTAGGGGCAGTAGGCTCGCCCCAGCATTTT
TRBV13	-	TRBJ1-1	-	CASSLGRGASNTEAFF	TGTGCCAGCAGCTTAGGCCGAGGGGCTTCGAACACTGAAGCTTTCTTT
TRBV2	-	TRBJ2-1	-	CASGTTGFDNEQFF	TGTGCCAGCGGTACTACAGGGTTCGACAATGAGCAGTTCTTC
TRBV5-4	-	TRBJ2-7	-	CASSVGGFNSDYEQYF	TGTGCCAGCAGTGTGGGCGGGTTTAACTCGGACTACGAGCAGTACTTC
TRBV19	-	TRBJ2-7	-	CASSIRGGGFQPYEQYF	TGTGCCAGTAGTATACGGGGAGGGGGCTTTCAACCCTACGAGCAGTACTTC
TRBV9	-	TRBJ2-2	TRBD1	CASSVSGGQGMTGELFF	TGTGCCAGCAGCGTTAGTGGGGGACAGGGAATGACCGGGGAGCTGTTTTTT
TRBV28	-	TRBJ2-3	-	CASSSDSNKQYF	TGTGCCAGCAGTTCCGACTCGAATAAACAGTATTTT
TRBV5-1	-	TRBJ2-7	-	CASSFNGDGPYEQYF	TGCGCCAGCAGCTTCAATGGGGACGGACCCTACGAGCAGTACTTC
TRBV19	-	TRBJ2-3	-	CASSTRADTQYF	TGTGCCAGTAGTACGAGGGCAGATACGCAGTATTTT
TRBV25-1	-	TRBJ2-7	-	CASSVGRELSYEQYF	TGTGCCAGCAGTGTTGGCCGGGAGCTATCCTACGAGCAGTACTTC
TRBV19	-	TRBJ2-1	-	CASSLDDWSSYNEQFF	TGTGCCAGTAGTCTCGACGACTGGAGCTCCTACAATGAGCAGTTCTTC
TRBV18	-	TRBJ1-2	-	CASSPPNLSGAGGYTF	TGTGCCAGCTCACCACCAAATCTTTCAGGGGCTGGTGGCTACACCTTC
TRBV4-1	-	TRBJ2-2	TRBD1	CASSQDEGRGLLGELFF	TGCGCCAGCAGCCAAGATGAAGGCAGGGGGCTATTAGGGGAGCTGTTTTTT
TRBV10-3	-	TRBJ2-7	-	CAISESGTYEQYF	TGTGCCATCAGTGAGTCTGGGACCTACGAGCAGTACTTC
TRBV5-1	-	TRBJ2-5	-	CASSSWGDTTPHQETQYF	TGCGCCAGCAGCTCCTGGGGGGACACAACACCACACCAAGAGACCCAGTACTTC
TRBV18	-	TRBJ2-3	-	CASSPLPGQTPKHTDTQYF	TGTGCCAGCTCACCACTGCCGGGACAAACACCGAAGCACACAGATACGCAGTATTTT
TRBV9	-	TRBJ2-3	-	CASASREDTQYF	TGTGCCAGCGCCTCAAGGGAGGATACGCAGTATTTT
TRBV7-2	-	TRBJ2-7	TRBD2	CASRGTSGRSYEQYF	TGTGCCAGCAGGGGGACTAGCGGGCGCTCCTACGAGCAGTACTTC
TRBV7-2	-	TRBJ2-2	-	CASSQPLGVTGELFF	TGTGCCAGCAGCCAACCGCTGGGGGTCACCGGGGAGCTGTTTTTT
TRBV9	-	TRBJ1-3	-	CASSVVARQTAGNTIYF	TGTGCCAGCAGCGTAGTAGCCCGCCAGACAGCTGGAAACACCATATATTTT
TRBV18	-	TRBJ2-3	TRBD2	CASSPVVGTSGSPQYF	TGTGCCAGCTCACCTGTCGTTGGGACTAGCGGGAGTCCGCAGTATTTT
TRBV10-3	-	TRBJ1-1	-	CAIRHSDTEAFF	TGTGCCATCAGACACAGTGACACTGAAGCTTTCTTT
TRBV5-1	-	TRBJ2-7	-	CASSSGTWEQYF	TGCGCCAGCAGCTCGGGAACGTGGGAGCAGTACTTC
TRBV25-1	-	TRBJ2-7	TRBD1	CASSEFTGTESYEQYF	TGTGCCAGCAGTGAGTTCACCGGGACAGAGTCCTACGAGCAGTACTTC
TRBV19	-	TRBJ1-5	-	CASSTKWGSANQPQHF	TGTGCCAGTAGTACTAAGTGGGGTTCGGCGAATCAGCCCCAGCATTTT
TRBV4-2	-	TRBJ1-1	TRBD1	CASSWDRVTEAFF	TGTGCCAGCAGCTGGGACAGGGTCACTGAAGCTTTCTTT
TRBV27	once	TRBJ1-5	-	CASGGLYSNQPQHF	TGTGCCAGTGGCGGCCTTTATAGCAATCAGCCCCAGCATTTT
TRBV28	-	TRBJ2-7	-	CASSSASVSYEQYF	TGTGCCAGCAGTTCCGCCTCTGTCTCCTACGAGCAGTACTTC
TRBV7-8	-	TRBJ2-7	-	CASTRGGIHEQYF	TGTGCCAGTACCAGAGGGGGGATTCACGAGCAGTACTTC
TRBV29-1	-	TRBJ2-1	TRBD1	CSVEDRDRGLGEQFF	TGCAGCGTTGAGGACCGGGACAGGGGGTTGGGTGAGCAGTTCTTC
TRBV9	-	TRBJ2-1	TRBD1	CASSQIQGAGEQFF	TGTGCCAGCAGCCAAATTCAGGGGGCAGGTGAGCAGTTCTTC
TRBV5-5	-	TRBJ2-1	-	CASSFQGLQIYNEQFF	TGTGCCAGCAGCTTTCAGGGGCTTCAAATTTACAATGAGCAGTTCTTC
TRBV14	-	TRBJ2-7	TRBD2	CASSQLGLAYEQYF	TGTGCCAGCAGCCAACTGGGACTAGCCTACGAGCAGTACTTC
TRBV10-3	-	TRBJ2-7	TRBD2	CAISELGGGSYEQYF	TGTGCCATCAGTGAGCTCGGCGGGGGATCTTACGAGCAGTACTTC
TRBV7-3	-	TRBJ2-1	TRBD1	CASSGTGEGEQFF	TGTGCCAGCAGCGGGACAGGGGAAGGTGAGCAGTTCTTC
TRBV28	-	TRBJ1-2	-	CASSLSTGYGYTF	TGTGCCAGCAGTTTATCAACGGGCTATGGCTACACCTTC
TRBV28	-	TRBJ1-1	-	CASSPPTGTEAFF	TGTGCCAGCAGTCCCCCGACAGGTACCGAAGCTTTCTTT
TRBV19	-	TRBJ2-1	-	CASSIPKSSYNEQFF	TGTGCCAGTAGTATACCGAAAAGCTCCTACAATGAGCAGTTCTTC